What follows are 3 T cell receptor beta chains derived from one specimen sequenced in a study of blood T cell repertoires in COVID-19. The assay was immunoSEQ multiplex PCR, and TCRdb's table has in-frame clones only and misses some. The profile shows 200,000 to 300,000 clones, more than 75% of them singletons. Sequencing input: PBMCs or T cells enriched from blood (not recorded which). These receptors all come from a woman between 40 and 50 years old with acute COVID-19.

The chain uses TRBV10-2 and TRBJ2-7, with 10 bases lining up with TRBD2. Germline-derived CDR1 and CDR2 are WSHSY and SAAADI. CDR3 size: 14 residues. Trimming at V came to 6 bases and at J to 1 base, leaving 3 bases not matched to a gene. As DNA, the CDR3 is TGCGCCAGCAGGAGGACTAGCGGTTCCTACGAGCAGTACTTC. Amino acid sequence: CASRRTSGSYEQYF.

V and J are TRBV19 and TRBJ2-2; no firm D call. Per the germline V gene, CDR1 is LNHDA and CDR2 is SQIVND (reference sequence). The CDR3 is 15 amino acids. Trimming removed 7 bases from V and 4 bases from J, with 16 bases in between. The CDR3 DNA sequence: TGTGCCAGTAATTCGGCCCTAGGATCCACCGGGGAGCTGTTTTTT. As protein: CASNSALGSTGELFF.

The chain is built from TRBV19 and TRBJ1-2, with TRBD1 identical over 12 bases. The CDR3 loop spans 15 amino acids. Germline CDR1 reads LNHDA; CDR2 reads SQIVND (reference sequence). The junction had 9 bases not matched to a gene; V was cut back by 5 bases and J by 8 bases. CDR3 in DNA: TGTGCCAGTAGTCCCCCGGGACAGGGGGCTTCAGGCTACACCTTC. The encoded protein is CASSPPGQGASGYTF. The variable domain in full, completed from reference TRBV19 and TRBJ1-2, reads DGGITQSPKYLFRKEGQNVTLSCEQNLNHDAMYWYRQDPGQGLRLIYYSQIVNDFQKGDIAEGYSVSREKKESFPLTVTSAQKNPTAFYLCASSPPGQGASGYTFGSGTRLTVV.